A single sample gave rise to the 27 T cell receptor beta chains below, sequenced in a study of shared clonotypes between healthy human individuals. Naive CD8 cells comprised CD45RO-negative, CCR7-positively selected cells, excluding terminally differentiated effector memory CD45RA+ cells. TCRdb keeps only in-frame clones here, not all; method: immunoSEQ multiplex PCR. Among around 2.1 million clones listed, roughly 91% were seen once. Sequenced material: naive CD8+ T cells from PBMCs. The receptor source for this set is a man younger than 35 in good health. Some clones in this sample may be carry-over from other donors' samples.

The genes are TRBV21-1 and TRBJ1-1; TRBD1, the table's D call, lacks a check against the DNA. TRBV21-1 corresponds to a pseudogene. The CDR3 sequence is 16 residues long. CDR3 amino acids: CASPRGRVKMNTEAFF. The CDR3 nucleotides are TGTGCCAGCCCAAGGGGCAGGGTAAAAATGAACACTGAAGCTTTCTTT.

The genes are TRBV27 and TRBJ1-4; 7 nucleotides align to TRBD1. The germline V gene has CDR1 MNHEY and CDR2 SMNVEV (reference sequence). This CDR3 contains 15 residues. V gave up 6 bases and J gave up 0 bases; unmatched junction bases: 4. The CDR3 DNA sequence: TGTGCCAGCAGACCACAGGGGACAACTAATGAAAAACTGTTTTTT. Protein sequence: CASRPQGTTNEKLFF.

The chain employs TRBV11-2 and TRBJ2-1; D remains unclear. This CDR3 has 12 amino acids. Germline V gives CDR1 SGHAT, CDR2 FQNNGV. The V end was cut by 1 base, the J end by 10 bases, with 8 bases between. The DNA of the CDR3 is TGTGCCAGCAGCTTAGGACGGGTCGAGCAGTTCTTC. It codes for CASSLGRVEQFF.

This sequence joins TRBV6-4 and TRBJ2-5; D is possibly TRBD1 (5 bases). Germline CDR1 reads MRHNA; CDR2 reads SNTAGT. This CDR3 contains 13 residues. Trimming removed 4 bases at V and 4 bases at J, with 10 bases between. This CDR3 is CASSAREGETQYF. The CDR3 DNA sequence: TGTGCCAGCAGTGCCAGGGAAGGAGAGACCCAGTACTTC.

The chain recombines TRBV7-6 with TRBJ2-5, with a weak D call TRBD1 (5 bases). Germline CDR1 SGHVS, CDR2 FNYEAQ. The CDR3 is made up of 15 amino acids. V lost 1 base and J lost 5, with 14 bases in between. CDR3 DNA sequence: TGTGCCAGCAGCTTAGAGGCAGGGCCCTTGGAGACCCAGTACTTC. This gives the protein CASSLEAGPLETQYF.

The chain has TRBV6-1 and TRBJ2-3; 10 positions agree with TRBD1. The CDR3 is made up of 14 amino acids. Per germline, CDR1 MNHNS and CDR2 SASEGT. The J segment lost 0 bases and the V segment lost 8 bases, leaving 2 bases of the junction unmatched. This chain's CDR3 is CASGTGASTDTQYF. CDR3 DNA sequence: TGTGCCAGCGGGACAGGGGCTAGCACAGATACGCAGTATTTT.

This clone showed up just a few times. The V and J genes are TRBV19 and TRBJ2-1, with D hard to call. Germline assignment: CDR1 LNHDA and CDR2 SQIVND (reference sequence). This CDR3 comprises 14 residues. Trimming left V 3 bases short and J 0 bases short, with 6 bases between. The DNA for the CDR3 is TGTGCCAGTAGTATTGGTTTCTCCTACAATGAGCAGTTCTTC. This codes for CASSIGFSYNEQFF.

V is TRBV7-2 and J is TRBJ2-7; D assignment may be TRBD1 or TRBD2 (5 bases each). V dropped 3 bases and J dropped 3 bases, with 24 bases sitting between them. The germline V gene has CDR1 SGHTA and CDR2 FQGNSA. The CDR3 is made up of 18 amino acids. The CDR3 DNA reads TGTGCCAGCAGCTTGTCCGGGGCGTCAAGCCTCCGGATCTACGAGCAGTACTTC. As protein: CASSLSGASSLRIYEQYF.

The V and J genes are TRBV11-2 and TRBJ2-3; D gene uncertain. Deletions cut 2 bases from V and 0 bases from J, with 9 bases between. Germline V gives CDR1 SGHAT, CDR2 FQNNGV. The CDR3 extends over 15 amino acids. The chain's CDR3 is CASSLYRSSTDTQYF. In nucleotides, the CDR3 is TGTGCCAGCAGCTTATACAGATCTAGCACAGATACGCAGTATTTT.

The V and J genes are TRBV27 and TRBJ2-5; tentatively, D is TRBD2 (6 bases). Looked up from germline, CDR1 is MNHEY and CDR2 is SMNVEV (reference sequence). The CDR3 contains 14 residues. V lost 1 base and J lost 6, with 12 bases in between. The chain's CDR3 is CASSLLGGSQTQYF. DNA of the CDR3: TGTGCCAGCAGTTTATTGGGGGGATCGCAGACCCAGTACTTC.

The chain combines TRBV28 with TRBJ1-4, with 8 bases identical to TRBD1. The CDR3 covers 16 residues. After removal of 5 bases from V and 3 bases from J, the junction contained 8 bases not matched to a gene. Germline assignment: CDR1 MDHEN and CDR2 SYDVKM. DNA for the CDR3: TGTGCCAGCAGTCTGACAGGGGTCTGGCCTAATGAAAAACTGTTTTTT. Translation: CASSLTGVWPNEKLFF.

V and J are TRBV5-3 and TRBJ1-2; unclear D gene. TRBV5-3 is designated an ORF whose function remains uncertain. There are 13 residues in the CDR3. V was shortened by 0 bases and J by 5 bases, with 8 bases between the two germline ends. CDR3 bases: TGTGCCAGAAGCTTGGGACTCACGTATGGCTACACCTTC. This codes for CARSLGLTYGYTF.

The J gene is TRBJ2-5, the V gene TRBV4-3; TRBD2 might be the D (6 bases). The CDR3 consists of 16 residues. V was trimmed by 1 base and J by 2 bases, leaving 14 bases between them. Germline V lookup: CDR1 LGHNA, CDR2 YSLEER. The CDR3 reads CASSQGWGLSQETQYF. The CDR3 DNA reads as TGCGCCAGCAGCCAAGGATGGGGACTCTCACAAGAGACCCAGTACTTC.

This rearrangement joins TRBV14 to TRBJ1-2; the match to TRBD1 covers 8 bases. There are 15 residues in the CDR3. V shed 3 bases, J shed 4 bases, and the junction held 7 bases outside the gene matches. Per germline, CDR1 SGHDN and CDR2 FVKESK. CDR3 loop: CASSQWTGLPYGYTF. The CDR3 nucleotides are TGTGCCAGCAGCCAGTGGACAGGGCTCCCCTATGGCTACACCTTC.

The V call is TRBV5-4, the J call TRBJ2-7; D possibly matches TRBD1 or TRBD2 (5 bases each). CDR1 is SGHNT and CDR2 is YYREEE in the germline V gene (reference sequence). This CDR3 has 15 amino acids. V was clipped by 4 bases and J by 1 base, with 15 bases between them. In DNA form, the CDR3 reads TGTGCCAGCAGCAACCATTTTGGGGGATCCTACGAGCAGTACTTC. This translates into CASSNHFGGSYEQYF.

CDR3 bases: TGTGCCAGCAGTATGACAGGGGGCGCCTACGAGCAGTACTTC. Amino acid sequence: CASSMTGGAYEQYF. V and J are TRBV2 and TRBJ2-7, with 10 bases fitting TRBD1. The CDR3 loop spans 14 amino acids. Trimming cost V 5 bases and J 2 bases; bases outside gene matches: 3. The germline V gene encodes CDR1 SNHLY and CDR2 FYNNEI. Complete variable domain (other parts from reference TRBV2 and TRBJ2-7): EPEVTQTPSHQVTQMGQEVILRCVPISNHLYFYWYRQILGQKVEFLVSFYNNEISEKSEIFDDQFSVERPDGSNFTLKIRSTKLEDSAMYFCASSMTGGAYEQYFGPGTRLTVT.

The chain recombines TRBV6-6 with TRBJ2-1; a possible D gene is TRBD1 (6 bases). The CDR3 contains 14 residues. V was shortened by 4 bases and J by 7 bases, with 14 bases between the two germline ends. The germline CDR1 and CDR2 sequences are MNHNY and SVGAGI (reference sequence). The DNA for the CDR3 is TGTGCCAGCAGTTCCGCGACAGGATCTAATGAGCAGTTCTTC. It codes for CASSSATGSNEQFF.

The rearrangement links TRBV5-1 to TRBJ2-1; maybe TRBD2 (6 bases). V was trimmed by 7 bases and J by 8 bases, leaving 25 bases between them. The germline V gene encodes CDR1 SGHRS and CDR2 YFSETQ. The CDR3 is 16 residues long. DNA of the CDR3: TGCGCCAGCGGACCGGGCGGCGGGATGTTTCTTGATGAGCAGTTCTTC. Its protein is CASGPGGGMFLDEQFF.

J is TRBJ2-7 and V is TRBV7-9; D possibly corresponds to TRBD2 (5 bases). The germline V gene encodes CDR1 SEHNR and CDR2 FQNEAQ (reference sequence). The CDR3 runs 13 residues. V was cut by 6 bases and J by 3 bases, with 12 bases left in between. The CDR3: CASRPPGIYEQYF. The CDR3, as DNA: TGTGCCAGCAGACCTCCGGGAATCTACGAGCAGTACTTC.

The chain combines TRBV7-9 with TRBJ2-7; a possible D gene is TRBD1 (6 bases). Per the germline V gene, CDR1 is SEHNR and CDR2 is FQNEAQ (reference sequence). The CDR3 is 15 amino acids. Between the trimmed V and J ends, which lost 3 bases and 5 bases, there was a span of 17 bases. CDR3 DNA: TGTGCCAGCAGCTTTACGGGACACTTATATGACGAGCAGTACTTC. It yields the protein CASSFTGHLYDEQYF. The full variable domain, in which reference TRBV7-9 and TRBJ2-7 provide the parts outside the CDR3, is DTGVSQNPRHKITKRGQNVTFRCDPISEHNRLYWYRQTLGQGPEFLTYFQNEAQLEKSRLLSDRFSAERPKGSFSTLEIQRTEQGDSAMYLCASSFTGHLYDEQYFGPGTRLTVT.

J is TRBJ1-1 and V is TRBV14; D remains ambiguous. The length of the CDR3 is 14 residues. The germline V gene encodes CDR1 SGHDN and CDR2 FVKESK. Trimming cost V 3 bases and J 4 bases, with 12 bases left between them. CDR3 sequence (DNA): TGTGCCAGCAGCCAGGAGATTTACCCCACTGAAGCTTTCTTT. Residues: CASSQEIYPTEAFF.

The chain recombines TRBV7-2 with TRBJ2-7; D remains unclear. The CDR3 is 13 residues long. V shed 0 bases and J shed 6 bases, with 9 bases lying between them. Germline loops: CDR1 SGHTA, CDR2 FQGNSA. For the CDR3, the DNA is TGTGCCAGCAGCTTAGCGCTTTTGGCCGAGCAGTACTTC. The encoded protein is CASSLALLAEQYF.

The table lists this clone with a count of one. This sequence joins TRBV27 and TRBJ1-1; possible D gene TRBD1, 5 bases. The germline V and J ends were trimmed by 2 bases and 3 bases, with 19 bases remaining between them. The germline CDR1 and CDR2 sequences are MNHEY and SMNVEV (reference sequence). This CDR3 has 17 residues. The CDR3 DNA reads TGTGCCAGCAGTTTACAGGTTACCGGGACGGGAGACACTGAAGCTTTCTTT. Translated, it gives CASSLQVTGTGDTEAFF.

The V and J genes are TRBV7-8 and TRBJ2-2; D ambiguous. The germline CDR1 and CDR2 sequences are SGHVS and FQNEAQ. With 3 bases removed from V and 7 bases from J, the gap between germline ends came to 15 bases. The CDR3 consists of 15 residues. The CDR3 loop reads CASSLGVLRVGELFF. CDR3 nucleotide sequence: TGTGCCAGCAGCTTGGGTGTGCTAAGAGTCGGGGAGCTGTTTTTT.

For this clone: At the DNA level, this CDR3 is encoded by other sequences in the same sample as well. V gene TRBV5-1 combines with J gene TRBJ2-2, with unresolved D. With 3 bases removed from V and 6 bases from J, the gap between germline ends came to 3 bases. CDR1 is SGHRS, CDR2 YFSETQ, per germline. The CDR3 has 11 amino acids. The DNA of the CDR3 is TGCGCCAGCAGCTCTTCCGGGGAGCTGTTTTTT. Translating gives CASSSSGELFF.

This rearrangement joins TRBV9 to TRBJ2-1; TRBD1 might be the D (5 bases). The length of the CDR3 is 17 residues. The ends were cut back, 4 bases at V and 2 bases at J, with 19 bases in the middle. CDR1 is SGDLS and CDR2 is YYNGEE in the germline V gene. The CDR3 here is CASSFLEFRAPYNEQFF. In DNA, the CDR3 is TGTGCCAGCAGCTTCCTAGAATTCAGGGCCCCCTACAATGAGCAGTTCTTC.

The chain couples TRBV9 to TRBJ2-3; 8 bases align to TRBD2. The CDR3 sequence is 17 residues long. In germline, CDR1 is SGDLS, CDR2 YYNGEE. V gave up 3 bases and J gave up 4 bases; unmatched junction bases: 13. The DNA of the CDR3 is TGTGCCAGCAGCGATACACTTAGCGGGATAGGAGCAGATACGCAGTATTTT. Translated: CASSDTLSGIGADTQYF.